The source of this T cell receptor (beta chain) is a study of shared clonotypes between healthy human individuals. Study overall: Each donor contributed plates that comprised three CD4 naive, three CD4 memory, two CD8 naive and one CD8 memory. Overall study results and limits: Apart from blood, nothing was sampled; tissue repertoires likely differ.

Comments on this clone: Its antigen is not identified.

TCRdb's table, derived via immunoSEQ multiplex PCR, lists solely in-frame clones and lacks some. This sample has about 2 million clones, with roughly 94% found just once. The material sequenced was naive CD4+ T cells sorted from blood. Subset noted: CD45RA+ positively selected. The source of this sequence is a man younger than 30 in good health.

The CDR3 coding sequence is TGTGCCAGCAGTGCCGCAGGGAGGGAGTACGAGCAGTACTTC. As protein: CASSAAGREYEQYF. The J gene is TRBJ2-7, the V gene TRBV6-1; 7 nucleotides agree with TRBD2. The junction had 7 bases not matched to a gene; V was cut back by 4 bases and J by 4 bases. This CDR3 has 14 residues. Germline V CDR1 and CDR2: MNHNS, SASEGT.